This TCR beta chain was profiled in a study of graft-versus-host responses after intestinal transplantation. The overall study: Anti-thymocyte globulin induction was given to all recipients, followed by tacrolimus and steroids for roughly 3 years.

Comments on this clone: Its antigen is unidentified.

Profiled with immunoSEQ multiplex PCR; TCRdb holds only in-frame clones, not every one. The sample yields about 88,000 clones, around 90% seen once. CDR1 is KGHSH and CDR2 is LQKENI in the germline V gene. Trimming pared 2 bases from V and 5 bases from J, leaving 12 bases between. The CDR3 runs 14 residues. Broader study findings: Early post-transplant declines in HvG were associated with peak levels of circulating GvH clones.

The chain combines TRBV18 with TRBJ2-5, with a tentative D call TRBD2 (5 bases). Specimen: unstimulated CD4+ T cells sorted from spleen or lymph node cells, collected before transplant. This receptor was obtained from a human donor who was the organ donor for an intestinal transplant. The DNA for the CDR3 is TGTGCCAGCTCACCAAATCGCGGGCGGGAGACCCAGTACTTC. This codes for CASSPNRGRETQYF.